The 10 T cell receptor beta chains listed next were all sequenced from one sample in a study of T cells in Graves' hyperthyroidism and ophthalmopathy. Amplification yielded TCR beta CDR3 regions, with RNA transcripts as the source. Primed by the HTBI set, a first-round RT-PCR was run on the TCR CDR3. TCRdb reprocessed the multiplex PCR reads with MiXCR, giving one entry per CDR3 protein. This sample has fewer than 450,000 distinct CDR3 sequences; roughly 13% occur once, and the top ten carry around 27%. The sample was blood. These receptors were taken from a man aged 50 or older with Graves' ophthalmopathy.

In its sample, this clonotype was seen a few times. The rearrangement uses TRBV7-3 and TRBJ2-1; D ambiguous. This CDR3 is 16 amino acids long. The V end lost 0 bases, the J end lost 5 bases, and 14 bases lay between the germline ends. Germline V gene sequence: CDR1 SGHTA, CDR2 FQGTGA. The CDR3 region is CASSLTSAGWDNEQFF. CDR3 coding DNA: TGTGCCAGCAGCTTAACCTCAGCTGGGTGGGACAATGAGCAGTTCTTC.

This clonotype was seen a handful of times. The genes are TRBV7-9 and TRBJ2-1; 8 positions match TRBD1. This CDR3 comprises 15 residues. CDR1 and CDR2 (germline): SEHNR, FQNEAQ (reference sequence). V was pared by 5 bases and J by 3 bases, with 6 bases of the junction left unmatched. In nucleotides, the CDR3 is TGTGCCAGCAGCCCGCAGGGGGCCAACTACAATGAGCAGTTCTTC. It specifies CASSPQGANYNEQFF.

The chain has TRBV24-1 and TRBJ2-1; the D gene could be TRBD1 or TRBD2 (5 bases each). The CDR3 spans 16 residues. Germline CDR1 reads KGHDR; CDR2 reads SFDVKD. V was clipped by 3 bases and J by 4 bases, with 15 bases between them. The CDR3 sequence is CATSDRGTVIYNEQFF. The CDR3 nucleotides read TGTGCCACCAGTGATAGAGGGACCGTGATTTACAATGAGCAGTTCTTC.

In this sample, this clonotype turned up many times. The rearrangement joins TRBV5-5 to TRBJ2-1; D is uncertain. The CDR3 has 15 residues. The germline V and J ends were trimmed by 3 bases and 7 bases, with 17 bases remaining between them. Germline CDR1 and CDR2: SGHKS and YYEKEE (reference sequence). The CDR3 sequence: CASSSFVVKSNEQFF. The DNA of the CDR3 is TGTGCCAGCAGCTCATTTGTCGTTAAATCGAATGAGCAGTTCTTC.

The chain combines TRBV12-3 or TRBV12-4 with TRBJ2-3; D uncertain. Trimming took 6 bases from V and 9 from J, leaving 10 bases between them. The CDR3 sequence is 11 residues long. CDR3 sequence reads: CASSQLSTQYF. The CDR3 DNA sequence: TGTGCCAGCAGCCAGTTATCCACGCAGTATTTT.

The sample holds many counts of this clonotype. The chain is built from TRBV20-1 and TRBJ1-4, with TRBD1 as a possible D gene (5 bases). Looked up from germline, CDR1 is DFQATT and CDR2 is SNEGSKA (reference sequence). V was pared by 3 bases and J by 5 bases, with 13 bases between. CDR3 length: 14 residues. In DNA, the CDR3 is TGCAGTGCTAGGGGGGACGGGAGAAATGAAAAACTGTTTTTT. Translated, it gives CSARGDGRNEKLFF.

This clonotype was counted at least ten times. The rearrangement joins TRBV18 to TRBJ2-7, with TRBD2 as a possible D gene (7 bases). The V gene lost 9 bases and the J gene lost 6 bases, with 24 bases spanning the gap. CDR3 length equals 15 residues. Germline values: CDR1 KGHSH, CDR2 LQKENI. As DNA, the CDR3 is TGTGCCAGTCAGGGAGGGGGACCCTACGTTCGCGAGCAGTACTTC. As protein: CASQGGGPYVREQYF.

This clonotype came up many times. The chain couples TRBV20-1 to TRBJ1-5; D uncertain. Germline V lookup: CDR1 DFQATT, CDR2 SNEGSKA (reference sequence). CDR3 size: 13 residues. The V end was cut by 1 base, the J end by 7 bases, with 11 bases between. Here the CDR3 reads CSARGSGKQPQHF. Written as DNA, the CDR3 is TGCAGTGCTAGAGGATCCGGAAAGCAGCCCCAGCATTTT.

The chain carries TRBV12-3 or TRBV12-4 and TRBJ2-1, with a weak D call TRBD2 (6 bases). CDR3 length equals 11 residues. V lost 6 bases, J lost 12 bases, and 12 bases lay in between. The CDR3 protein is CASSSGVGQFF. The CDR3 DNA sequence: TGTGCCAGCAGCTCGGGAGTCGGGCAGTTCTTC.

This clonotype was found a few times. This rearrangement joins TRBV6-1 to TRBJ1-5, with unresolved D. Trimming cost V 2 bases and J 4 bases, with 9 bases left between them. The CDR3 is made up of 14 amino acids. Germline CDR1 reads MNHNS; CDR2 reads SASEGT. The CDR3 nucleotides are TGTGCCAGCAGTGAAAATGGCTGGAATCAGCCCCAGCATTTT. Translating gives CASSENGWNQPQHF.